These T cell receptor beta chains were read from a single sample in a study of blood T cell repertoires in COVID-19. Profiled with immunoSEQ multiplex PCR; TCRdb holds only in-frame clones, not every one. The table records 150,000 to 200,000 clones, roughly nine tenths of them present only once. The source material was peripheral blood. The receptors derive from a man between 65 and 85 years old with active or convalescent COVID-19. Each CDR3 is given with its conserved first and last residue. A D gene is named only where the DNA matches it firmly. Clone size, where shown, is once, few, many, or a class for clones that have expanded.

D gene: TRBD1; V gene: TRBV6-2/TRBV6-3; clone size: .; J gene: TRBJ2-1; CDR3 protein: CASSRPGQEGLGEQFF; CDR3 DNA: TGTGCCAGCAGTCGACCGGGACAGGAGGGTCTTGGGGAGCAGTTCTTC
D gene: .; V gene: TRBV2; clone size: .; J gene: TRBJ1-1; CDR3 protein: CASSAGGPNTEAFF; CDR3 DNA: TGTGCCAGCAGTGCGGGGGGACCGAACACTGAAGCTTTCTTT
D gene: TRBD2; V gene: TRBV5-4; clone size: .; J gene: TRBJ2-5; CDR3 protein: CASSLNSGGGQETQYF; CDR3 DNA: TGTGCCAGCAGCTTGAACAGCGGGGGAGGTCAAGAGACCCAGTACTTC
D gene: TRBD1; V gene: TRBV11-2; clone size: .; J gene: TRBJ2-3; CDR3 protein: CASSLFPGQTSTDTQYF; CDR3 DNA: TGTGCCAGCAGCTTATTCCCGGGACAGACTAGCACAGATACGCAGTATTTT
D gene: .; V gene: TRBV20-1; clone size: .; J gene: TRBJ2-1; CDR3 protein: CSAFGQSEQFF; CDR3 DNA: TGCAGTGCCTTCGGACAGTCGGAGCAGTTCTTC
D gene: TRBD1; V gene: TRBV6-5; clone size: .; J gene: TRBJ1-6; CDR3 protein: CASSYSRDSSLSPLHF; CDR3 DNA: TGTGCCAGCAGTTACTCCCGGGACAGTTCCCTTTCACCCCTCCACTTT
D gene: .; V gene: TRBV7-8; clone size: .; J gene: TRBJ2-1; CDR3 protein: CASSLDEDSASYNEQFF; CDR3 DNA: TGTGCCAGCAGCTTAGACGAGGACTCCGCTTCCTACAATGAGCAGTTCTTC
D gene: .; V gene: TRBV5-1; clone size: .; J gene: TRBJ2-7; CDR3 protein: CASRVQGPSYEQYF; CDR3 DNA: TGCGCCAGCAGAGTGCAGGGCCCCTCCTACGAGCAGTACTTC
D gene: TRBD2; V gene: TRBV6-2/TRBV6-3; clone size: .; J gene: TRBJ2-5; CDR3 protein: CASSKEGLAGTREGQYF; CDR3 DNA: TGTGCCAGCAGTAAAGAGGGCCTAGCGGGGACAAGAGAGGGCCAGTACTTC
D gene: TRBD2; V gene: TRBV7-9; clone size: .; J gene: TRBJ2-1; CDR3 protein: CASSPSGRAWNEQFF; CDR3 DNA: TGTGCCAGCAGCCCTAGCGGGAGGGCCTGGAATGAGCAGTTCTTC
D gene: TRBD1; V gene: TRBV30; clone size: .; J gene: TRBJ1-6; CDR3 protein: CAWSYQRTGSNSPLHF; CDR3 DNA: TGTGCCTGGAGCTACCAACGGACAGGGTCAAATTCACCCCTCCACTTT
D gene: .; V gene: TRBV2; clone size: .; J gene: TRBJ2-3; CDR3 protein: CASASEVSRTDTQYF; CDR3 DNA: TGTGCCAGTGCGTCGGAGGTGTCACGGACAGATACGCAGTATTTT
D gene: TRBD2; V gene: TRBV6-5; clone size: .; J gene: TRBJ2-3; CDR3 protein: CASSYIREGPDTQYF; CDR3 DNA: TGTGCCAGCAGTTACATACGGGAGGGGCCAGATACGCAGTATTTT
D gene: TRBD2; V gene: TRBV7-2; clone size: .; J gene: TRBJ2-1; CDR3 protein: CASSVGLAGVWDEQFF; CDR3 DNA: TGTGCCAGCAGCGTGGGACTAGCGGGAGTGTGGGATGAGCAGTTCTTC
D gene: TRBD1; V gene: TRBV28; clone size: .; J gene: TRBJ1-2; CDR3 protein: CASLHEQGAGYTF; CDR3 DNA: TGTGCCAGCCTACACGAACAGGGGGCTGGCTACACCTTC
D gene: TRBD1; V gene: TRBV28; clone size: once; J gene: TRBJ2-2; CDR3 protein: CASRDRETGELFF; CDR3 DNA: TGTGCCAGCAGGGACAGGGAAACCGGGGAGCTGTTTTTT
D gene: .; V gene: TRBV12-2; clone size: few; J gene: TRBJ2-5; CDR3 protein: CASRLGWGRGPWKGTQYF; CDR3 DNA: TGTGCAAGTCGCTTAGGATGGGGGAGGGGTCCTTGGAAAGGGACCCAGTACTTC
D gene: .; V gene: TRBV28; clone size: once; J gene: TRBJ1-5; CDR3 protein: CASSSLLGGNQPQHF; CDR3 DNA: TGTGCCAGCAGTTCCCTTTTGGGAGGCAATCAGCCCCAGCATTTT
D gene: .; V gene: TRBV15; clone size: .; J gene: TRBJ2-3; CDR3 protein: CATVVCGTSTDTQYF; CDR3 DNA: TGTGCCACAGTGGTTTGCGGGACTAGCACAGATACGCAGTATTTT
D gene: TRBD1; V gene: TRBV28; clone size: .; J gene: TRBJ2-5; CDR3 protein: CASSFGTGGRETQYF; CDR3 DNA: TGTGCCAGCAGTTTCGGGACAGGGGGCCGAGAGACCCAGTACTTC
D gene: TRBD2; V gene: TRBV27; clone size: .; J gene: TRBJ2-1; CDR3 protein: CASSSISGGLRNNEQFF; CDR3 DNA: TGTGCCAGCAGTAGTATCAGCGGGGGATTGAGGAACAATGAGCAGTTCTTC
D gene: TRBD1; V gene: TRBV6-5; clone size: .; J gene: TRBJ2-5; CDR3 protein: CASRGRGKETQYF; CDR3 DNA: TGTGCCAGCAGGGGCAGGGGGAAAGAGACCCAGTACTTC
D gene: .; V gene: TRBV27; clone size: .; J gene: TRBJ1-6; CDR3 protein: CASSLAQGFSPLHF; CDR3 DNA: TGTGCCAGCAGTTTAGCGCAGGGATTCTCACCCCTCCACTTT